This TCR beta chain derives from a study of blood T cells in healthy people across ages (dated by TCRdb to between 2015 and 2016). About the study as a whole: In model experiments, roughly one uniquely barcoded TCR beta cDNA molecule per two T cells was captured by template switching. Using deep sequencing normalized with unique cDNA molecular identifiers, the study measured how TCR beta repertoire diversity changes with age. To avoid experimental bias, donors of different ages were randomly spread across the sequencing lanes. The donors were divided into four age groups: young (average around 17 years), middle-aged (approximately 42), aged (approximately 62) and long-lived (around 80). Using the same blood draw, the study looked at two additional independent replicas of 1 million unique cDNA reads for two donors, one aged 18 to 30 and the other aged 80 or older.

Libraries came from 5' RACE. Sequencing was performed on an Illumina HiSeq 2500. A second PCR of about 7 to 12 cycles was run with a J-beta primer mix and a sample-barcoded 5' primer. Each TCR beta cDNA molecule received a unique molecular identifier from a template-switch 5' adaptor carrying 12 random nucleotides. At least 2.5 million CDR3-containing paired-end reads were obtained from each sample. First-strand cDNA synthesis was performed from all RNA using the Mint cDNA synthesis kit, with priming by a TRBC-specific oligonucleotide. Following uracil-DNA glycosylase treatment, a first 18-cycle PCR with universal primers M1SS and BC2_uni_R was performed on all cDNA. In the source study's methods: For normalization, 1 million high-quality reads, each with a distinct molecular identifier, were randomly selected from each sample. Reads sharing molecular identifiers were discarded rather than binned into consensus sequences. MiTCR, set to a Q25 quality threshold and the strictest error-elimination algorithm, was used for CDR3 identification, clonotype clustering and error correction. Lower-bound total TCR beta diversity was estimated with a nonparametric unseen species model using Euler transformation. In TCRdb, the public reads were trimmed at Q25 with fastp and aligned with MiXCR, with productive beta chains retained. Identical CDR3 proteins give one entry, which carries the most common genes and DNA. For this entry, the V and J calls and clone size follow TCRdb and not the study's own pipeline. In all, the sample holds roughly 640,000 distinct CDR3 sequences, and about 30% of those were seen once. The biggest ten clones account for 15% to 18% of the sample.

The donors were roughly 39 Caucasian individuals from Russia, aged 6 to 90 years, who were systemically healthy. Each donor gave ten milliliters of peripheral blood, drawn into EDTA-treated Vacutainer tubes. PBMCs were isolated by Ficoll-Paque density-gradient centrifugation, with at least 6 million obtained per sample. Total RNA, at least 6 micrograms per sample, was extracted from PBMCs with Trizol reagent. For every donor, flow cytometry on a PBMC aliquot measured the percentage of naive CD45RAhigh/CD27high T cells. This clonotype was observed many times. The antigen it recognizes is unknown. One base away there is no much larger clone; base qualities are not given. At the junction V is shortened by 5 bases and J by 2 bases, with 11 bases in between. Including cysteine and phenylalanine, the CDR3 has 13 amino acids. The sequence is cut down to CDR3 DNA, 39 bases in frame from base 1. The CDR1 and CDR2 encoded by the germline V gene (reference sequence) are DFQATT and SNEGSKA.

The paper as a whole reports these results and caveats: The percentage of naive T cells measured by flow cytometry correlated strongly with observed TCR beta diversity. Estimates of total diversity from one million sequenced T cells were regarded as lower bounds and underestimates. The CMV infection status of donors was not known, potentially confounding age-related changes in expanded clonotypes. Observed TCR beta diversity per million T cells fell roughly linearly with age, and a significant reduction was already apparent by age around 44. Compared with the aged group, the long-lived group had more naive CD4+ T cells, fewer expanded clones and increased TCR diversity, a pattern suggesting age selection. Since profiling was done on bulk unsorted PBMCs, naive and antigen-experienced compartments could not be conclusively compared.

The TCR comes from a woman older than 75 in good health. The chain is made from TRBV20-1 and TRBJ2-3; the D gene is perhaps TRBD1, from 5 matching bases. The source material was blood. The CDR3 sequence is CSAGRQSTDTQYF. The bases read TGCAGTGCTGGTCGACAGTCCACAGATACGCAGTATTTT.